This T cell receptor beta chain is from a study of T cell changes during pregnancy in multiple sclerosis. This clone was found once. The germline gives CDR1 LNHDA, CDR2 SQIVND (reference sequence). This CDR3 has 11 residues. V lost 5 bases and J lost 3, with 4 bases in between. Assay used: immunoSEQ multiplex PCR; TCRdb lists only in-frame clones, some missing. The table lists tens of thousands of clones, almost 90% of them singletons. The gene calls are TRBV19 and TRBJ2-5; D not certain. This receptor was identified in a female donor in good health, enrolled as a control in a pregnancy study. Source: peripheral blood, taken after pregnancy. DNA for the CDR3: TGTGCCAGTAGTCGGGAAGAGACCCAGTACTTC. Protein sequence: CASSREETQYF.